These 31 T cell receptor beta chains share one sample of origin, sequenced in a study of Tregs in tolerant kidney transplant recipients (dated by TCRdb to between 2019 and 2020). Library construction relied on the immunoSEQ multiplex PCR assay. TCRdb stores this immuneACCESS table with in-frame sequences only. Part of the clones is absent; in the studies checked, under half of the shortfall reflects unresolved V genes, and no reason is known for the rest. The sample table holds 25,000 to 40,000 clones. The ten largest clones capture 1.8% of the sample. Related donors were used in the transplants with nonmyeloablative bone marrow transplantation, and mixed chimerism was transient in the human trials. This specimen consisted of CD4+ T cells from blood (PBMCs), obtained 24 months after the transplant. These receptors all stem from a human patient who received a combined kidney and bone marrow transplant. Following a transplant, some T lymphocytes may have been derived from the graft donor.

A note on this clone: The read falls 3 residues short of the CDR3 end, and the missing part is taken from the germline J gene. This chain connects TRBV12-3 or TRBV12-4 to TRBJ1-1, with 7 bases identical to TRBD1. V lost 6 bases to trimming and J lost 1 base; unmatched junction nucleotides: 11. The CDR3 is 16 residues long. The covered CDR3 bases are TGTGCCAGCAGGCAAGACCCGGACAGGAGGAACACTGAA. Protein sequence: CASRQDPDRRNTE. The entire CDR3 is CASRQDPDRRNTEAFF.

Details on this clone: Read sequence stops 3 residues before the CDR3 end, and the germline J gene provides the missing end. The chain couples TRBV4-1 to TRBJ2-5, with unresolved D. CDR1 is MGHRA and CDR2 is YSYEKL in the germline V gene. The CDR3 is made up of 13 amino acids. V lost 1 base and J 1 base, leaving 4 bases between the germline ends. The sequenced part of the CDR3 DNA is TGCGCCAGCAGCCAAGTCTCCCAAGAGACC. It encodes CASSQVSQET. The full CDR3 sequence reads CASSQVSQETQYF.

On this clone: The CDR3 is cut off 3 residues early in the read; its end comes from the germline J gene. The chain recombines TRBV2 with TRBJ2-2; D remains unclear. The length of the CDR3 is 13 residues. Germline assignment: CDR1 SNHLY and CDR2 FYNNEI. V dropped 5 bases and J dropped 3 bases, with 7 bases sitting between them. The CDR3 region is CASSPLYTGELFF. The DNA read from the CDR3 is TGTGCCAGCAGTCCCTTATACACCGGGGAG.

CDR3 protein: CASSAQGAPYGYTF. The sequenced CDR3 bases are TGTGCCAGCAGTGCACAGGGGGCGCCTTATGGC. J is TRBJ1-2 and V is TRBV6-2 or TRBV6-3, with 9 bases aligning to TRBD1. The read finishes 3 residues shy of the CDR3 end, and the germline J gene is used to complete it. Germline values: CDR1 MNHEY, CDR2 SVGEGT. This CDR3 has 14 residues. V lost 5 bases, J lost 5 bases, and 6 bases stayed unmatched.

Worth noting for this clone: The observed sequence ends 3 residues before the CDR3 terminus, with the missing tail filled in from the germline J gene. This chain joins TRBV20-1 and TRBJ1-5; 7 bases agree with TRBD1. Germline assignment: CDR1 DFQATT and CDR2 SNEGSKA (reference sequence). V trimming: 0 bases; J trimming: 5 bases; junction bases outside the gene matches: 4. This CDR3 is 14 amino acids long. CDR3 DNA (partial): TGCAGTGCTAGAGATCCAACAGGGGATCAGCCC. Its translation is CSARDPTGDQP. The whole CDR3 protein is CSARDPTGDQPQHF.

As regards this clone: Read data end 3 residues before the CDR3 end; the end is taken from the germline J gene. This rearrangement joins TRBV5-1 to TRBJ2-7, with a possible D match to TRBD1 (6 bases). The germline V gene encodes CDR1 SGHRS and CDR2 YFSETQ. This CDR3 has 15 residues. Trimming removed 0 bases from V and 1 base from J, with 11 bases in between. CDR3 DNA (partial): TGCGCCAGCAGCTTGGGACCGGGACAATCCTACGAG. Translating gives CASSLGPGQSYE. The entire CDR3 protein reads CASSLGPGQSYEQYF.

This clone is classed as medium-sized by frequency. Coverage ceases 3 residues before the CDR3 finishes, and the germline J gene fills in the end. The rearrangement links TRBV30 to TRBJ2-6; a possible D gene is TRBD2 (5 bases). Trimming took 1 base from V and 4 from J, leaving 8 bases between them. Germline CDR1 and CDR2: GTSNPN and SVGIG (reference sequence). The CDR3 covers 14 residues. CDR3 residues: CAWSAGNGANVLTF. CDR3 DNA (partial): TGTGCCTGGAGTGCGGGGAACGGGGCCAACGTC. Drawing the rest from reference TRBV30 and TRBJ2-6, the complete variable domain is SQTIHQWPATLVQPVGSPLSLECTVEGTSNPNLYWYRQAAGRGLQLLFYSVGIGQISSEVPQNLSASRPQDRQFILSSKKLLLSDSGFYLCAWSAGNGANVLTFGAGSRLTVL.

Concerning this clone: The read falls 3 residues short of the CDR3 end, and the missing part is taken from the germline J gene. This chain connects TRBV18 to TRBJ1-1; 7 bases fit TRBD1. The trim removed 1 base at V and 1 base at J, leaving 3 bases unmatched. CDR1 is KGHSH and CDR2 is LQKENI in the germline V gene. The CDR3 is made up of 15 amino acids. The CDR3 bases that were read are TGTGCCAGCTCACCACAGGGGGCCCAGAACACTGAA. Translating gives CASSPQGAQNTE. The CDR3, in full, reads CASSPQGAQNTEAFF.

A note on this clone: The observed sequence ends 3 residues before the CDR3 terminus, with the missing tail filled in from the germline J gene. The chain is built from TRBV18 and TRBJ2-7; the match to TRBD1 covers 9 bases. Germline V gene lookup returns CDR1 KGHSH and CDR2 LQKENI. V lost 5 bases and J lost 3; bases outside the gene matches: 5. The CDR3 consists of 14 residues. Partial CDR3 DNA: TGTGCCAGCTCAAACCGGGACAGGGACTACGAG. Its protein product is CASSNRDRDYE. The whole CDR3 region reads CASSNRDRDYEQYF.

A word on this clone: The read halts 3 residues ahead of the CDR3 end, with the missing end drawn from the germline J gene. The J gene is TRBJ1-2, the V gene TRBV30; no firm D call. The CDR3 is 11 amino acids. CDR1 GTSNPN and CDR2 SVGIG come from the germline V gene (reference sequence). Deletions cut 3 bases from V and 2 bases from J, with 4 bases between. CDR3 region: CAWRGNYGYTF. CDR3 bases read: TGTGCCTGGAGAGGGAACTATGGC.

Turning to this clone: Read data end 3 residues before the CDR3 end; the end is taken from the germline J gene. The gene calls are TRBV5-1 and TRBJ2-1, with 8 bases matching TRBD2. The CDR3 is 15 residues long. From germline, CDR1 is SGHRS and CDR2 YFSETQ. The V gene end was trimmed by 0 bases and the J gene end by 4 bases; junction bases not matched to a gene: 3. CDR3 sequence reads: CASSLGTSKYNEQFF. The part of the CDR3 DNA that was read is TGCGCCAGCAGCTTGGGGACTAGCAAATACAATGAG.

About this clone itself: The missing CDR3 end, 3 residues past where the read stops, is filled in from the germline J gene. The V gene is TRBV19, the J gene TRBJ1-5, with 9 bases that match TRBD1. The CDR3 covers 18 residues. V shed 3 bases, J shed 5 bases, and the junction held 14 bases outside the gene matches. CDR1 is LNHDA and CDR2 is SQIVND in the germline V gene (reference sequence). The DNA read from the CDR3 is TGTGCCAGTAGTATTCTTACTTCCGGGACAGGGACTTATCAGCCC. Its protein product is CASSILTSGTGTYQP. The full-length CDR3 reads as CASSILTSGTGTYQPQHF.

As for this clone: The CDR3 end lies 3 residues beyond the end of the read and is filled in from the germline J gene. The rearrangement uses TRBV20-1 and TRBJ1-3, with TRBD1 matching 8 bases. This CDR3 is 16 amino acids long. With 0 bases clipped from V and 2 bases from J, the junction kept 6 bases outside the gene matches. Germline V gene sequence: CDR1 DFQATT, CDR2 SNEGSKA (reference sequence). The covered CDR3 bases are TGCAGTGCTAGAGATCGGACACAGGGGGCTGGAAACACC. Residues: CSARDRTQGAGNT. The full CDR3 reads CSARDRTQGAGNTIYF.

The CDR3 DNA, read in part, is TGTGCCAGCTCACCACCTTCGACTAGCGGGAGAAGAGGACGCGAG. Translating gives CASSPPSTSGRRGRE. The whole CDR3 sequence is CASSPPSTSGRRGREQYF. The chain recombines TRBV18 with TRBJ2-7, with TRBD2 identical over 12 bases. The CDR3 is cut off 3 residues early in the read; its end comes from the germline J gene. Germline CDR1 KGHSH, CDR2 LQKENI. The ends lost 0 bases at V and 6 bases at J; junction bases unmatched: 12. CDR3 length equals 18 residues.

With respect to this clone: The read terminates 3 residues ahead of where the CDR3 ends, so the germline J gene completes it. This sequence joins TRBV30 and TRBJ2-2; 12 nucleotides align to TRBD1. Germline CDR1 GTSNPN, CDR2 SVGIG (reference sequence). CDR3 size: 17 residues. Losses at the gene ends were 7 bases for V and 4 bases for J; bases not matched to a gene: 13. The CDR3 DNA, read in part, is TGTGCCTCTCTGGAGGGACAGGGGGCGAGGAGCACCGGGGAG. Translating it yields CASLEGQGARSTGE. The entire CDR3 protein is CASLEGQGARSTGELFF. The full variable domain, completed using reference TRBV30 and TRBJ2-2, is SQTIHQWPATLVQPVGSPLSLECTVEGTSNPNLYWYRQAAGRGLQLLFYSVGIGQISSEVPQNLSASRPQDRQFILSSKKLLLSDSGFYLCASLEGQGARSTGELFFGEGSRLTVL.

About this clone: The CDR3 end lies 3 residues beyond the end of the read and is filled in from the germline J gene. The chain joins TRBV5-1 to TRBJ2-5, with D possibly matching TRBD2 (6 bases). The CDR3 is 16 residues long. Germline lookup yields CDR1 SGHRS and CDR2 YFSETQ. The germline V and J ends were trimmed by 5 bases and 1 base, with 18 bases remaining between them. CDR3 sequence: CASRFLAREAQETQYF. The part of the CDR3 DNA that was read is TGCGCCAGCAGATTCCTAGCGAGGGAGGCCCAAGAGACC.

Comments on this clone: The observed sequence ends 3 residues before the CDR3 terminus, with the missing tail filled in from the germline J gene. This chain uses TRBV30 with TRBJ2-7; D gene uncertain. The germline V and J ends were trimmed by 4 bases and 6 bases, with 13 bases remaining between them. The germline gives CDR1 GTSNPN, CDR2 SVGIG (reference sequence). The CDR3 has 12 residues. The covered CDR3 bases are TGTGCCTGGACTCCGGGTCCTGGCGAG. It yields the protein CAWTPGPGE. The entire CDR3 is CAWTPGPGEQYF.

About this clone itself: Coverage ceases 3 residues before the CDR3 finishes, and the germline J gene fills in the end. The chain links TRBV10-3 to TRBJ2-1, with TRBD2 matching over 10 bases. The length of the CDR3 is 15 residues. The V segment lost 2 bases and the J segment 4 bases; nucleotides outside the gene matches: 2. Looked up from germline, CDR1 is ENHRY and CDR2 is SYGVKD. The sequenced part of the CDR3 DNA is TGTGCCATCAGTGAGACTAGCGGGGCTTACAATGAG. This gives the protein CAISETSGAYNE. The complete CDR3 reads CAISETSGAYNEQFF.

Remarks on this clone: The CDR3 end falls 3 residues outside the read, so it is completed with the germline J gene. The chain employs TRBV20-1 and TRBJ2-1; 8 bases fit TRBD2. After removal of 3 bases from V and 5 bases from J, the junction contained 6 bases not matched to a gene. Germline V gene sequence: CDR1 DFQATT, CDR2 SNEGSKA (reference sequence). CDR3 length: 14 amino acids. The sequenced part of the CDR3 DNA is TGCAGTGCTAGCCCGTCCGGGGGGGACAATGAG. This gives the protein CSASPSGGDNE. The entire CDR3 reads CSASPSGGDNEQFF.

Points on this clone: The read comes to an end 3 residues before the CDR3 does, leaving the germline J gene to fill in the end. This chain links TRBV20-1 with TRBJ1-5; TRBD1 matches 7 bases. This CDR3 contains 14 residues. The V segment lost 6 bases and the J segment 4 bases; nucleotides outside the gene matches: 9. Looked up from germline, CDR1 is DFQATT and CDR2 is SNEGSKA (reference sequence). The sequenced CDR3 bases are TGCAGTGCCGGTGAAGGGGGCGGAAATCAGCCC. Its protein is CSAGEGGGNQP. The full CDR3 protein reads CSAGEGGGNQPQHF.

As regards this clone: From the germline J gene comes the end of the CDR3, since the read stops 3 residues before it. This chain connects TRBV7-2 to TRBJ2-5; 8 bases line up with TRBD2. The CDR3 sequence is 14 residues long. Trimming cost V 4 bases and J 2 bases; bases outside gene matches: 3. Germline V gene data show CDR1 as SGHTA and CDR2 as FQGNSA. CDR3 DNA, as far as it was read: TGTGCCAGCAGCTCGGGGGGGTTTCAAGAGACC. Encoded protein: CASSSGGFQET. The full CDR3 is CASSSGGFQETQYF.

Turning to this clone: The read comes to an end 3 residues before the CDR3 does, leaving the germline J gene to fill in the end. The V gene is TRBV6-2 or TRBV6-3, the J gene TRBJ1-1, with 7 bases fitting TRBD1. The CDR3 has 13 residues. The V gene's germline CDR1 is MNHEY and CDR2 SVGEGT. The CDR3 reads CASSPTGVREAFF. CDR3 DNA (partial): TGTGCCAGCAGTCCTACAGGGGTCAGAGAA.

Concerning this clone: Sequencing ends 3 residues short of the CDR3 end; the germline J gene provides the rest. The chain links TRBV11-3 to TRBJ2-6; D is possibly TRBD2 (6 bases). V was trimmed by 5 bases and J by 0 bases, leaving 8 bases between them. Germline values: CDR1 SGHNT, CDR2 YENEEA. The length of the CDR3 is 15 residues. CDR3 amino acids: CASSVGGSGANVLTF. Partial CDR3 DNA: TGTGCCAGCAGCGTGGGGGGCTCTGGGGCCAACGTC.

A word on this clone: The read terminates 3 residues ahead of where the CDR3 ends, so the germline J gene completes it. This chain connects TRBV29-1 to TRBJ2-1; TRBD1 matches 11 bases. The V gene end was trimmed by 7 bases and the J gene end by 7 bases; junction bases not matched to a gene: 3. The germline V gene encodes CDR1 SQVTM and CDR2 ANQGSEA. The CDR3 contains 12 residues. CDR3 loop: CSAGQGANEQFF. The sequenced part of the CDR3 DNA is TGCAGCGCAGGACAGGGGGCTAATGAG.

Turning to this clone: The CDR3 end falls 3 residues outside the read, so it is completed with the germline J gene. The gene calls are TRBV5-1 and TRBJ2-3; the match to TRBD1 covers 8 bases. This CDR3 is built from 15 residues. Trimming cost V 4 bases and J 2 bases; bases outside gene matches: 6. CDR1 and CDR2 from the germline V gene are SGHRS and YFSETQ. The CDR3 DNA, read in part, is TGCGCCAGCAGCCGACAGGGGCCCCACACAGATACG. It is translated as CASSRQGPHTDT. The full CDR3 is CASSRQGPHTDTQYF.

CDR3 bases read: TGTGCCAGCAGTTACTCGCTCGGACTCGTAGGC. Protein: CASSYSLGLVG. The entire CDR3 is CASSYSLGLVGYTF. The chain has TRBV6-2 or TRBV6-3 and TRBJ1-2; the D is unclear. The CDR3 end is not reached by the read, which stops 3 residues before it; the germline J gene fills it in. CDR3 size: 14 residues. Germline V gene sequence: CDR1 MNHEY, CDR2 SVGEGT.

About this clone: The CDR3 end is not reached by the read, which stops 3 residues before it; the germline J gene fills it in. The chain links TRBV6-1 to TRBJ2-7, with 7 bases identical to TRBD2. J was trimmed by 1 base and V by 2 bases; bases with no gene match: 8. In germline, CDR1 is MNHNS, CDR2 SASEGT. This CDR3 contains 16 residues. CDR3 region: CASSERFGGGSYEQYF. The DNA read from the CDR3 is TGTGCCAGCAGTGAACGGTTTGGCGGGGGATCCTACGAG.

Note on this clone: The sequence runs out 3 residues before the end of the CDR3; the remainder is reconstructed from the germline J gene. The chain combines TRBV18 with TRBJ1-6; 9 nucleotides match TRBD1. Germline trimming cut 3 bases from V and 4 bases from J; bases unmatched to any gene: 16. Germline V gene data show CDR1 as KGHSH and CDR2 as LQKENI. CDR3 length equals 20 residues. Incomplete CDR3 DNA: TGTGCCAGCTCACCCGGACTTTGGACAGGGGAAGATGTGTATAATTCACCC. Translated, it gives CASSPGLWTGEDVYNSP. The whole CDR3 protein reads CASSPGLWTGEDVYNSPLHF.

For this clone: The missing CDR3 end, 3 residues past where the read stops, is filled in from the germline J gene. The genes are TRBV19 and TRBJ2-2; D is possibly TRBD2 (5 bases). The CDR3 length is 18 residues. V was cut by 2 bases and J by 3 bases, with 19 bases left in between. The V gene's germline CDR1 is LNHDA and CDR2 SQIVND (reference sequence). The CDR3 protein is CASSILPTLVPYTGELFF. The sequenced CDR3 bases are TGTGCCAGTAGTATACTCCCGACACTAGTTCCCTACACCGGGGAG.

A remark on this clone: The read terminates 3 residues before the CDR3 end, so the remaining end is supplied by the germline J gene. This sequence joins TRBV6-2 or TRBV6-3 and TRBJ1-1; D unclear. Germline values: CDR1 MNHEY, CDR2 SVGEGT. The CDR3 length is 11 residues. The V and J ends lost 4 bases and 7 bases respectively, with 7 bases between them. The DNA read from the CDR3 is TGTGCCAGCAGTTCCCGAGGTGAA. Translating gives CASSSRGE. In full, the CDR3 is CASSSRGEAFF.

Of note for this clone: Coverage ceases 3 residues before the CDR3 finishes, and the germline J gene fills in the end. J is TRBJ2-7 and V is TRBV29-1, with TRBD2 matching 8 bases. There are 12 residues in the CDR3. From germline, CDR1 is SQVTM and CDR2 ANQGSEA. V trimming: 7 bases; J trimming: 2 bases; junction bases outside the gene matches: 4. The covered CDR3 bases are TGCAGCGCACTAGCGGAGCCCTACGAG. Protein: CSALAEPYE. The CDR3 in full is CSALAEPYEQYF.